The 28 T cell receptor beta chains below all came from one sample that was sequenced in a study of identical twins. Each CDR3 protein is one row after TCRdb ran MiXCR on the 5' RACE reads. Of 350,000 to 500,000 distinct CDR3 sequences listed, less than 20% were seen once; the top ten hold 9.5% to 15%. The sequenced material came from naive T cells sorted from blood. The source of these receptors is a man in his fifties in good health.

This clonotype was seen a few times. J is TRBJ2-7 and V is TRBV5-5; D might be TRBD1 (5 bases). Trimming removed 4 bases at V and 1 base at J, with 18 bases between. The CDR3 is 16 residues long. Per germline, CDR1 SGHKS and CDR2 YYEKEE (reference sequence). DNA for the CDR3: TGTGCCAGCAGCCTCTACGACAGCCTCTTATCCTACGAGCAGTACTTC. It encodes CASSLYDSLLSYEQYF.

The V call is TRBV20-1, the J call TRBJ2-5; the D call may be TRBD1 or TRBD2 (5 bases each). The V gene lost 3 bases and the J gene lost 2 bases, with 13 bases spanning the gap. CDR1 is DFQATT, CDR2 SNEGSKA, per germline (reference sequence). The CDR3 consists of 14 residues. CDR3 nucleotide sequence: TGCAGTGCTAGCGAACCGGGACGGCAAGAGACCCAGTACTTC. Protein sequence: CSASEPGRQETQYF.

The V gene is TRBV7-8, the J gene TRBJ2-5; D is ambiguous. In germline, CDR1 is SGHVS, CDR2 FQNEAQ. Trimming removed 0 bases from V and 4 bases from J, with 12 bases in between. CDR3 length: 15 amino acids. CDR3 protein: CASSLAVEFLETQYF. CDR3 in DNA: TGTGCCAGCAGCTTAGCGGTCGAGTTTCTAGAGACCCAGTACTTC.

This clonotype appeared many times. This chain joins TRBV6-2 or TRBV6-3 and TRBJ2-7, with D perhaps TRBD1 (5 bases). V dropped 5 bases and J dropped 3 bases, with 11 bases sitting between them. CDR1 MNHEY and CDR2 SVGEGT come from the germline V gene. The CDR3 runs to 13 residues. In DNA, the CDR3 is TGTGCCAGCAGTAGACAGCATGGCTACGAGCAGTACTTC. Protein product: CASSRQHGYEQYF.

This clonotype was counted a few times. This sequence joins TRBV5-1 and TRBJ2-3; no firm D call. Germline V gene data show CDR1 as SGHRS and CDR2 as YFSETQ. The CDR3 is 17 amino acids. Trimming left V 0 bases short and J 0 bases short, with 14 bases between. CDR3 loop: CASSLGIGPPSTDTQYF. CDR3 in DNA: TGCGCCAGCAGCTTGGGTATCGGACCTCCAAGCACAGATACGCAGTATTTT. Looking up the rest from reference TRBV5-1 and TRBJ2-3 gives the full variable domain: KAGVTQTPRYLIKTRGQQVTLSCSPISGHRSVSWYQQTPGQGLQFLFEYFSETQRNKGNFPGRFSGRQFSNSRSEMNVSTLELGDSALYLCASSLGIGPPSTDTQYFGPGTRLTVL.

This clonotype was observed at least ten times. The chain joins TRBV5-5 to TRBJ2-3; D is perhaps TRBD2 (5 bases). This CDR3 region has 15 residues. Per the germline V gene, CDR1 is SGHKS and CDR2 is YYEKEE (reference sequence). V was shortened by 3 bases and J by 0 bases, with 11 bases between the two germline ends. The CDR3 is CASSSGSISTDTQYF. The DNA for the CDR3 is TGTGCCAGCAGCTCGGGGAGTATTAGCACAGATACGCAGTATTTT. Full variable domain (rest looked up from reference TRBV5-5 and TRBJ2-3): DAGVTQSPTHLIKTRGQQVTLRCSPISGHKSVSWYQQVLGQGPQFIFQYYEKEERGRGNFPDRFSARQFPNYSSELNVNALLLGDSALYLCASSSGSISTDTQYFGPGTRLTVL.

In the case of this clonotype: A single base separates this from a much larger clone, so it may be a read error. CDR3 coding DNA: TGCGCCAGCAGCTTGGTCGGGGGGTACTCCAACAATGAGCAGTTCTTC. Its protein product is CASSLVGGYSNNEQFF. V is TRBV5-1 and J is TRBJ2-1, with TRBD2 identical over 7 bases. The CDR3 is made up of 16 amino acids. Germline CDR1 SGHRS, CDR2 YFSETQ. Drawing the rest from reference TRBV5-1 and TRBJ2-1, the complete variable domain is KAGVTQTPRYLIKTRGQQVTLSCSPISGHRSVSWYQQTPGQGLQFLFEYFSETQRNKGNFPGRFSGRQFSNSRSEMNVSTLELGDSALYLCASSLVGGYSNNEQFFGPGTRLTVL.

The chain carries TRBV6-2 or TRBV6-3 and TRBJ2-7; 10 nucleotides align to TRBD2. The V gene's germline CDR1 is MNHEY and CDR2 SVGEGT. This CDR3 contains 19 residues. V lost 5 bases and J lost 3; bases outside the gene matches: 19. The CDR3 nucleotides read TGTGCCAGCAGTCCGCGGAGGGCAGGGGCCGGACTAGCGGACTACGAGCAGTACTTC. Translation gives CASSPRRAGAGLADYEQYF.

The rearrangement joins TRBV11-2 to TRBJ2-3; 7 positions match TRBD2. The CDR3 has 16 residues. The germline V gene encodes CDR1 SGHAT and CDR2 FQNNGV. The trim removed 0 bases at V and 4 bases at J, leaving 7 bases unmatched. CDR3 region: CASSLEYGLVPDTQYF. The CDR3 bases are TGTGCCAGCAGCTTAGAGTATGGACTAGTCCCAGATACGCAGTATTTT. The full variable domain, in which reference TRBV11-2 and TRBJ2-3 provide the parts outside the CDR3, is EAGVAQSPRYKIIEKRQSVAFWCNPISGHATLYWYQQILGQGPKLLIQFQNNGVVDDSQLPKDRFSAERLKGVDSTLKIQPAKLEDSAVYLCASSLEYGLVPDTQYFGPGTRLTVL.

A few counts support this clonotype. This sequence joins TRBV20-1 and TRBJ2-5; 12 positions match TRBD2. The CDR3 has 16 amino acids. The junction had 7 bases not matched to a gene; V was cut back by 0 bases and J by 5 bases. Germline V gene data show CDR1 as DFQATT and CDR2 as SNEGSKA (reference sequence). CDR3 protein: CSARDPTSGRRETQYF. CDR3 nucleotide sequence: TGCAGTGCTAGAGACCCGACTAGCGGGAGACGTGAGACCCAGTACTTC.

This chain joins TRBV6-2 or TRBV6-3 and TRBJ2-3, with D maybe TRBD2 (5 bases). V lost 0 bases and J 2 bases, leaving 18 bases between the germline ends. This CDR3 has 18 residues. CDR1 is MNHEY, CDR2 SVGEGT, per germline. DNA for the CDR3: TGTGCCAGCAGTTACTCTCTCGTTGGAGCGGATCCCACAGATACGCAGTATTTT. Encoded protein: CASSYSLVGADPTDTQYF.

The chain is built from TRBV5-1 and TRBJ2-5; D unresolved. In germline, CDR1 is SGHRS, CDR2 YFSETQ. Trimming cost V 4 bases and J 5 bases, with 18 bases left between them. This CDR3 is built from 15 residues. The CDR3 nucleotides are TGCGCCAGCAGCCCTTGGTCCATGGGAATGGAGACCCAGTACTTC. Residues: CASSPWSMGMETQYF.

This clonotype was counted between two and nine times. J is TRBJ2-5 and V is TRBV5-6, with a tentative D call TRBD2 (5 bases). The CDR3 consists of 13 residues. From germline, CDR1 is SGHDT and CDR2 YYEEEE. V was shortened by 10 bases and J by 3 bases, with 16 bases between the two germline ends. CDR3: CASMEANEETQYF. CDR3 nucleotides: TGTGCCTCAATGGAGGCGAACGAAGAGACCCAGTACTTC.

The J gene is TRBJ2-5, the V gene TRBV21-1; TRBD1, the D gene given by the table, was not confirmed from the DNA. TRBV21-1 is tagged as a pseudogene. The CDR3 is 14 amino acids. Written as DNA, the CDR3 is TGTGCCAGCAGCAAAGGGGCGAGCATTGAGACCCAGTACTTC. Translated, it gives CASSKGASIETQYF.

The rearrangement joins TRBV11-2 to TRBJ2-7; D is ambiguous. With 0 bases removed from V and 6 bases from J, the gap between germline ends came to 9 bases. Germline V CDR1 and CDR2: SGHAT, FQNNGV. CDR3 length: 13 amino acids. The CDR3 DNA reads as TGTGCCAGCAGCTTAGAAGGGATGGGCGAGCAGTACTTC. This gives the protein CASSLEGMGEQYF.

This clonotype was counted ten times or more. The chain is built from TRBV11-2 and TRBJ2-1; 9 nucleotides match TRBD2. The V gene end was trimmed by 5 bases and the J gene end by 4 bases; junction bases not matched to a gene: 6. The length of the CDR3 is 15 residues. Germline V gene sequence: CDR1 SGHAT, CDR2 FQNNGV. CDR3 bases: TGTGCCAGCAGCCGGCTAGCGGGATTATACAATGAGCAGTTCTTC. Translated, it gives CASSRLAGLYNEQFF.

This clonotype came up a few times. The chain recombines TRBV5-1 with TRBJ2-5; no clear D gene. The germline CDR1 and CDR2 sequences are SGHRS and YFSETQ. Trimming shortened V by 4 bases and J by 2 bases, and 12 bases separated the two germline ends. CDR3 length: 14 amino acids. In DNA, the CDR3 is TGCGCCAGCAGCCTTCGGGTGGTTCAAGAGACCCAGTACTTC. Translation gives CASSLRVVQETQYF. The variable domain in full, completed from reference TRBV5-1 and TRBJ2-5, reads KAGVTQTPRYLIKTRGQQVTLSCSPISGHRSVSWYQQTPGQGLQFLFEYFSETQRNKGNFPGRFSGRQFSNSRSEMNVSTLELGDSALYLCASSLRVVQETQYFGPGTRLLVL.

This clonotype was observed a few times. CDR3 in DNA: TGTGCCAGCAGAACAGGCCCGGGCGGGGAGCTGTTTTTT. Its translation: CASRTGPGGELFF. This chain uses TRBV12-3 or TRBV12-4 with TRBJ2-2; D might be TRBD1 (5 bases). Trimming pared 6 bases from V and 7 bases from J, leaving 12 bases between. The CDR3 runs to 13 residues.

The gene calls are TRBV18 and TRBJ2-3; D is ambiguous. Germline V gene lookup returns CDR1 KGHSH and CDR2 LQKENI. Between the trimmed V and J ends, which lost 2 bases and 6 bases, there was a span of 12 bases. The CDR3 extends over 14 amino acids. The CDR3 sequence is CASSPAVIMDTQYF. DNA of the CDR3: TGTGCCAGCTCACCAGCGGTCATTATGGATACGCAGTATTTT. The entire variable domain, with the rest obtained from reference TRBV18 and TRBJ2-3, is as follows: NAGVMQNPRHLVRRRGQEARLRCSPMKGHSHVYWYRQLPEEGLKFMVYLQKENIIDESGMPKERFSAEFPKEGPSILRIQQVVRGDSAAYFCASSPAVIMDTQYFGPGTRLTVL.

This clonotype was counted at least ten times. The CDR3 DNA follows: TGTGCCAGCAGCTTACAAGAGGATGAGCAGTTCTTC. Translation: CASSLQEDEQFF. The genes are TRBV7-2 and TRBJ2-1; D gene ambiguous. CDR1 is SGHTA and CDR2 is FQGNSA in the germline V gene. The CDR3 spans 12 residues. Between the trimmed V and J ends, which lost 2 bases and 8 bases, there was a span of 7 bases.

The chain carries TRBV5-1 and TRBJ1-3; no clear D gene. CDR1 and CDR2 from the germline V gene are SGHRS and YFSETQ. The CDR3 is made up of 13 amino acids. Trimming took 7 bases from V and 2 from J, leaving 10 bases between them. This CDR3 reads CASGSGAGNTIYF. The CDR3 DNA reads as TGCGCCAGCGGAAGCGGCGCTGGAAACACCATATATTTT.

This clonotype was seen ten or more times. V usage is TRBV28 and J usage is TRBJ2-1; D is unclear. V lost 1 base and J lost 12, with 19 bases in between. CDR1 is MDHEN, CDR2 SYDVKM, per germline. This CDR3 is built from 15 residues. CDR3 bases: TGTGCCAGCAGTTTATCTGCAGCCGGCTCCCTGGGGCAGTTCTTC. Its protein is CASSLSAAGSLGQFF.

The CDR3, as DNA: TGTGCCATCAACATGAAACAGGGGGCTAGGGAGACCCAGTACTTC. Protein product: CAINMKQGARETQYF. V is TRBV10-3 and J is TRBJ2-5; 9 positions match TRBD1. CDR1 ENHRY and CDR2 SYGVKD come from the germline V gene. V trimming: 7 bases; J trimming: 5 bases; junction bases outside the gene matches: 11. The CDR3 runs 15 residues.

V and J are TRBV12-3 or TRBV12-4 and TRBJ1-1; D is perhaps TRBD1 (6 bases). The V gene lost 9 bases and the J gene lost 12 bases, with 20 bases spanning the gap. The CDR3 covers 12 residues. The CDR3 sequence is CASQEGGRTPFF. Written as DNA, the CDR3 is TGTGCCAGTCAGGAGGGGGGCCGAACTCCTTTCTTT.

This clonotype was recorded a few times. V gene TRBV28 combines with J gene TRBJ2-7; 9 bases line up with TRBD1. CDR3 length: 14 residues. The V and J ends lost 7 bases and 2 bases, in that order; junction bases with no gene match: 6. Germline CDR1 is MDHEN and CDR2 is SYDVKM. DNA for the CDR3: TGTGCCAGCACCATGGGACAGGGTCCCTACGAGCAGTACTTC. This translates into CASTMGQGPYEQYF.

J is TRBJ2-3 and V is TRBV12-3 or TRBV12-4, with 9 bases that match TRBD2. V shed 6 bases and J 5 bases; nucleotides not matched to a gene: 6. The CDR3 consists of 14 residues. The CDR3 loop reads CASRRASGIDTQYF. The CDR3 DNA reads TGTGCCAGCAGGCGAGCTAGCGGGATAGATACGCAGTATTTT.

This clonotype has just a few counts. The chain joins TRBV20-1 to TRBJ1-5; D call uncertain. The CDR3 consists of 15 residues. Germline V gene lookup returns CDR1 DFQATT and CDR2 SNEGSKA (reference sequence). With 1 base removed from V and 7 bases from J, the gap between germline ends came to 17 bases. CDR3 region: CSARGGVRANQPQHF. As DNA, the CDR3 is TGCAGTGCTAGAGGTGGAGTGCGAGCGAACCAGCCCCAGCATTTT.

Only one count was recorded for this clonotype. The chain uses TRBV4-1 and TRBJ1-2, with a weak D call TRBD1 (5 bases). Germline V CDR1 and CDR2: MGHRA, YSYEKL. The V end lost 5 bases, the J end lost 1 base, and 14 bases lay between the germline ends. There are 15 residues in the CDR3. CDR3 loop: CASSSPAGYNYGYTF. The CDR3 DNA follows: TGCGCCAGCAGCTCCCCGGCAGGGTATAACTATGGCTACACCTTC.